This T cell receptor (beta chain) is from a study of low-dose radiotherapy and immunotherapy resistance in tumors. cDNA synthesis used a TRAV/TRBV-specific primer set for both chains. The TCRs were subjected to amplification over roughly 18 PCR cycles employing a constant-region primer in conjunction with a V-primer adapter. TCRdb independently ran MiXCR on the reads; one entry per CDR3 protein. Of 65,000 to 95,000 distinct CDR3 sequences listed, approximately 17% are singletons. Specified time point: before trial treatment. As a condition of eligibility, patients had advanced solid tumors lacking tumor-infiltrating lymphocytes. Losses at the gene ends were 3 bases for V and 7 bases for J; bases not matched to a gene: 7. Looked up from germline, CDR1 is SGHVS and CDR2 is FQNEAQ. The CDR3 is made up of 14 amino acids. Many counts were recorded for this clonotype.

The chain joins TRBV7-8 to TRBJ2-7; 9 bases are a match to TRBD1. This receptor was obtained from a male donor with prostate cancer. Sequencing used PBMCs, obtained before treatment. CDR3 sequence reads: CASSLGTGSREQYF. The DNA of the CDR3 is TGTGCCAGCAGCTTGGGGACAGGGTCAAGGGAGCAGTACTTC.